This T cell receptor beta chain is drawn from a study of CD8 T cells in ankylosing spondylitis. In the case of this clonotype: The antigen remains undetermined. Mismatch with germline at one junction end may stem from a read error.

Making use of molecular barcodes, quantitative 5'-RACE generated TCR beta libraries. Using its own MiXCR run on the 5' RACE reads, TCRdb lists one record per CDR3 protein. Of more than 650,000 distinct CDR3 sequences listed, approximately 12% are singletons. Findings and caveats of the study: Clones tied to disease were said to be significantly enriched in matched ankylosing spondylitis synovial fluid. Among TCR beta sequences, a motif of several highly homologous variants appeared characteristic of ankylosing spondylitis blood. The authors found the disease-linked clones to be CD8+ and relatively rare in peripheral blood. Reports of some motif variants in reactive arthritis synovial fluid and blood predate this one.

The CDR3 is 13 amino acids. Germline CDR1 is SGHTA and CDR2 is FQGNSA. This clonotype was obtained from a male donor with ankylosing spondylitis. The V and J genes are TRBV7-2 and TRBJ1-2; D remains ambiguous. Sequencing used blood, either unsorted or a sorted T cell fraction (not recorded which). The CDR3, as DNA: TGTGCCAGCAGCTTAGTAGAGGGAACACAGATTTACTTC. Residues: CASSLVEGTQIYF. Looking up the rest from reference TRBV7-2 and TRBJ1-2 gives the full variable domain: GAGVSQSPSNKVTEKGKDVELRCDPISGHTALYWYRQSLGQGLEFLIYFQGNSAPDKSGLPSDRFSAERTGGSVSTLTIQRTQQEDSAVYLCASSLVEGTQIYFGSGTRLTVV.